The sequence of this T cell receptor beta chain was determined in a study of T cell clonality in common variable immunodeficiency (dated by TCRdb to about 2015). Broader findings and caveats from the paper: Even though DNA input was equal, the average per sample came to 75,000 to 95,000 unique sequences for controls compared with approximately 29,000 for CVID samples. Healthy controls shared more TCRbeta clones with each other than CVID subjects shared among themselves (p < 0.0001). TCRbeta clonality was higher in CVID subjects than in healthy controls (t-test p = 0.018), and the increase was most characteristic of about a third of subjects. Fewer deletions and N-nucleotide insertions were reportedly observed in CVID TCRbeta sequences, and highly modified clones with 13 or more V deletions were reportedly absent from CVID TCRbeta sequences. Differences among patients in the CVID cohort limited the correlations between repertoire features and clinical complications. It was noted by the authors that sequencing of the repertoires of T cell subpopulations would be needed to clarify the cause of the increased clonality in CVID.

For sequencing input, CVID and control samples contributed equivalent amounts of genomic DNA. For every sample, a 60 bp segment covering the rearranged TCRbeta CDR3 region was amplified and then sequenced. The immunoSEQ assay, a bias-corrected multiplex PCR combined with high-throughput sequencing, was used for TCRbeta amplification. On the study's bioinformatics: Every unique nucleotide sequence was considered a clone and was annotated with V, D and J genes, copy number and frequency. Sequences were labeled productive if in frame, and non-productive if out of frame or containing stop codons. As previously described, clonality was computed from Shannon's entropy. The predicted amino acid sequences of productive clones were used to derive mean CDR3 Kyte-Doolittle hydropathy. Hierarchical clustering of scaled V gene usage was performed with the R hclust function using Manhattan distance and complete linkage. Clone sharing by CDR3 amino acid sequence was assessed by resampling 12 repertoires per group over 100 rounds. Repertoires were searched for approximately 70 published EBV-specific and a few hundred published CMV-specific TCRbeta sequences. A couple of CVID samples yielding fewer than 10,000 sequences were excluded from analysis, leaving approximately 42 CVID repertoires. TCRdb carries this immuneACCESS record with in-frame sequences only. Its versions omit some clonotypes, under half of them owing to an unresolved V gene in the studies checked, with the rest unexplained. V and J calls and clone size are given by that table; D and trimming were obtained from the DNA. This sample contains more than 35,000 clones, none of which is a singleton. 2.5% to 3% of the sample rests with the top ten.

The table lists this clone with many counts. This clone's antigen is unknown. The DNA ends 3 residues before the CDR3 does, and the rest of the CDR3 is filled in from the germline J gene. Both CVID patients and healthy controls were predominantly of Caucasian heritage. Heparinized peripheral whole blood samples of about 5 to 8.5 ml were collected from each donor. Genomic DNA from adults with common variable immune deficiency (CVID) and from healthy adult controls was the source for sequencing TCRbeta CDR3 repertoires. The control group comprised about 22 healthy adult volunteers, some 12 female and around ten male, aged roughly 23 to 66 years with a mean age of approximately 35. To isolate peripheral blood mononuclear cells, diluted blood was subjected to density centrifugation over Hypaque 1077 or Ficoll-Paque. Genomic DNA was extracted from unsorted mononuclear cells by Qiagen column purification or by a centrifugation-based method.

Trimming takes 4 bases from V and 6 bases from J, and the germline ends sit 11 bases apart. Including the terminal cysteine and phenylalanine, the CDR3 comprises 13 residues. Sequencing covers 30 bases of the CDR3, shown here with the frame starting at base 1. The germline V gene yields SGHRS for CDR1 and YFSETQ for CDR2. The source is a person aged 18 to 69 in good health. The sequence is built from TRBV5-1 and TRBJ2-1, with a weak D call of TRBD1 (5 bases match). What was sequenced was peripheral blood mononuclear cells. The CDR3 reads CASSDRRGNEQFF. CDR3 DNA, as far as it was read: TGCGCCAGCAGCGATAGAAGGGGCAATGAG.